The present entry profiles one TCR beta chain with its context. Antigen unknown. The data belong to a study of shared clonotypes between healthy human individuals. All of the donors resided in Nashville, Tennessee, and each was a Caucasian adult. CDR3 length: 15 residues. Trimming at V came to 5 bases and at J to 1 base, leaving 3 bases not matched to a gene. Germline CDR1 reads MDHEN; CDR2 reads SYDVKM. Regarding the study as a whole: Naive CD4 clonotypes overlapped across a handful of donors at about 5.2%. When compared with the clonotypes that were shared by all four sorted-subset donors, the non-shared clonotypes turned out to have lower generation probabilities.

Data came from immunoSEQ multiplex PCR; TCRdb stores just in-frame clones and leaves some out. This table holds 2 million to 2.5 million clones, less than 95% found once. The specimen sequenced was naive CD4+ T cells from PBMCs. Subset noted: CD45RA+ positively selected. The receptor was isolated from a man aged 18 to 30 in good health. Some clones in this sample may be carry-over from other donors' samples. The chain links TRBV28 to TRBJ2-7; TRBD2 matches at 12 bases. The CDR3 DNA follows: TGTGCCAGCAGTATTGGGACTAGCGGGTCCTACGAGCAGTACTTC. Translation gives CASSIGTSGSYEQYF.